This TCR beta chain was identified during a study of blood T cells in healthy people across ages. The study, taken as a whole, reports: Unknown donor CMV status possibly confounded expanded clonotype changes. More naive CD4+ cells and higher diversity were found in long-lived than in aged donors.

Using a J-beta primer mix together with a sample-barcoded 5' primer, a second PCR was run for roughly 6 to 12 cycles. MiXCR, applied by TCRdb to the 5' RACE reads, yields one record per CDR3 protein. The sample records over a million distinct CDR3 sequences, under 55% being singletons. V lost 7 bases to trimming and J lost 1 base, with 13 bases between them. This CDR3 region has 15 residues. In the case of this clonotype: Its target is not known.

Each donor supplied approximately 10 milliliters of peripheral blood. This sequence originates from a woman aged 60 to 75 in good health. The material sequenced was blood. The V gene is TRBV12-3 or TRBV12-4, the J gene TRBJ2-2, with D tentatively TRBD2 (7 bases). CDR3 protein: CASTMGGRNTGELFF. CDR3 DNA sequence: TGTGCCAGCACTATGGGGGGGCGGAACACCGGGGAGCTGTTTTTT.